This TCR beta chain was observed in a study of blood T cell repertoires in COVID-19. About the study: The study drew acute and convalescent COVID-19 samples from the United States, Italy and Spain. Sample material is recorded as cDNA or gDNA derived from T cells, B-cell-depleted T cells, or PBMCs.

Germline assignment: CDR1 SEHNR and CDR2 FQNEAQ (reference sequence). The CDR3 has 13 amino acids. V lost 4 bases and J 4 bases, leaving 10 bases between the germline ends. Per the authors' pipeline: Estimates of nucleated cell counts were drawn from the amplification of reference gene primers. Sequencing was performed with immunoSEQ multiplex PCR; in TCRdb, only in-frame clones are kept and a portion is missing. V and J calls and clone size are as listed in that table; D and trimming were resolved from the DNA. The repertoire holds about 300,000 clones, with more than 85% as singletons. The sequencing input was peripheral blood. The chain couples TRBV7-9 to TRBJ1-1, with D possibly being TRBD1 (5 bases). This sequence originates from a man aged 65-85 years with acute or convalescent COVID-19. CDR3: CASSSQGVTEAFF. CDR3 bases: TGTGCCAGCAGCTCTCAGGGTGTCACTGAAGCTTTCTTT.